This T cell receptor beta chain appears in the sequencing data of a study of a mutant IDH1 vaccine in newly diagnosed glioma. Some clones are missing from TCRdb's copy, which holds only in-frame ones; the method was immunoSEQ multiplex PCR. Counted here are around 30,000 clones, 88% occurring once; the ten biggest clones make up around 2.5%. Sample time point: week 23, last vaccination. Doses comprised 300 ug of mutant IDH1 20-mer peptide each, plus topical imiquimod. The CDR3 runs to 12 residues. The V gene lost 6 bases and the J gene lost 2 bases, with 8 bases spanning the gap. In germline, CDR1 is ENHRY, CDR2 SYGVKD. Remarks on this clone: Its antigen is still unknown.

V usage is TRBV10-3 and J usage is TRBJ2-7; D is perhaps TRBD1 (5 bases). The receptor's source is a man in his forties with glioma. Source: PBMCs, taken from a glioma patient whose treatment included an IDH1 peptide vaccine. The CDR3 coding sequence is TGTGCCATCAGGGACACAGCCTACGAGCAGTACTTC. It translates to CAIRDTAYEQYF.